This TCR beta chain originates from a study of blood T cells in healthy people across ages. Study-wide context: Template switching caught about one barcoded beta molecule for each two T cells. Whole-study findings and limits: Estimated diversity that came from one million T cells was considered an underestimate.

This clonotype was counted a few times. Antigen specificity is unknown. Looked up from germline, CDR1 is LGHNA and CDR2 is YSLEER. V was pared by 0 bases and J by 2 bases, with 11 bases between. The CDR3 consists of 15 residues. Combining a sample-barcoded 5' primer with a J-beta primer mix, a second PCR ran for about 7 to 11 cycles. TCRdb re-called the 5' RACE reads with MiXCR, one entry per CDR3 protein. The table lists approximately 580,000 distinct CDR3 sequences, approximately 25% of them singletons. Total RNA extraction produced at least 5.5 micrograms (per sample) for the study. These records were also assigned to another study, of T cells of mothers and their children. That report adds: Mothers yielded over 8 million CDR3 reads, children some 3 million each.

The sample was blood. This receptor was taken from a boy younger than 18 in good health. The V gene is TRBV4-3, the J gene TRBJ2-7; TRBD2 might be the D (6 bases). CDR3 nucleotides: TGCGCCAGCAGCCAAGATTACGAGCGGGCCTACGAGCAGTACTTC. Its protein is CASSQDYERAYEQYF.